A few counts support the clone carrying this TCR delta chain. This record belongs to a study of gamma-delta chains in newborns, infants, children. J was trimmed by 12 bases and V by 0 bases; bases with no gene match: 8. The CDR3 totals 15 residues. Germline loops: CDR1 NSMFDY, CDR2 ISSIKDK. TCRdb re-called the reads through CATT. The sample has about 5,700 delta-chain clones, about 0.43% seen once. The chain couples TRAV29/DV5 to TRDJ3, with 8 bases identical to TRDD3. Sequencing was done on a sample of blood. The origin of this receptor is a child who was a newborn, infant or young child, either healthy, febrile or measles-vaccinated (not recorded which). The CDR3 spells CAASGVLGANRQMFF. The CDR3 nucleotides are TGTGCAGCAAGCGGAGTACTGGGGGCTAACCGACAGATGTTTTTC.